Listed below are T cell receptor beta chains from one sample, sequenced in a study of shared clonotypes between healthy human individuals. Using immunoSEQ multiplex PCR, the repertoire was profiled, and TCRdb retains in-frame clones only, with some absent. The repertoire holds 2.5 million or so clones, with more than 90% as singletons. Sequencing was carried out using naive CD4+ T cells sorted from blood. All receptors derive from a young man in good health. Both conserved end residues are part of each CDR3. The D gene is left open where the match is weak. For some rows the clone size is stated as once, few or many, or as a class when expanded; others skip it.

clone size | J gene | V gene | D gene | CDR3 protein | CDR3 DNA
. | TRBJ2-3 | TRBV7-9 | TRBD2 | CASRWTSVTDTQYF | TGTGCCAGCAGGTGGACTAGCGTCACAGATACGCAGTATTTT
. | TRBJ2-1 | TRBV30 | TRBD2 | CAWSFPSGQFF | TGTGCCTGGAGTTTCCCTAGCGGACAGTTCTTC
. | TRBJ1-1 | TRBV18 | TRBD1 | CASSPGQTSNTEAFF | TGTGCCAGCTCACCGGGACAGACTTCGAACACTGAAGCTTTCTTT
. | TRBJ2-1 | TRBV7-9 | TRBD2 | CASSWELAGGYNEQFF | TGTGCCAGCAGCTGGGAACTAGCGGGAGGCTACAATGAGCAGTTCTTC
. | TRBJ2-1 | TRBV11-3 | . | CASSLADPGDQFF | TGTGCCAGCAGCTTAGCAGACCCGGGGGATCAGTTCTTC
. | TRBJ2-7 | TRBV7-2 | TRBD1 | CASSLEWTGSYEQYF | TGTGCCAGCAGCTTAGAATGGACAGGCTCCTACGAGCAGTACTTC
. | TRBJ2-7 | TRBV5-6 | TRBD2 | CASSLTSGASHEQYF | TGTGCCAGCAGCTTAACTAGCGGGGCCTCCCACGAGCAGTACTTC
. | TRBJ2-7 | TRBV21-1 | . | CASSKGGQIKGLYEQYF | TGTGCCAGCAGCAAAGGTGGACAGATCAAAGGCCTCTACGAGCAGTACTTC
. | TRBJ1-3 | TRBV7-3 | . | CASSQTPSGNTIYF | TGTGCCAGCAGCCAAACTCCTTCGGGAAACACCATATATTTT
. | TRBJ2-7 | TRBV25-1 | . | CASRTGTEHEQYF | TGTGCCAGCAGAACCGGGACTGAGCACGAGCAGTACTTC
. | TRBJ2-6 | TRBV5-6 | . | CASRPGGQGGANVLTF | TGTGCCAGCAGACCTGGAGGTCAGGGGGGGGCCAACGTCCTGACTTTC
. | TRBJ1-1 | TRBV7-2 | . | CASSLGRAQGPTEAFF | TGTGCCAGCAGCTTAGGGCGGGCTCAGGGACCCACTGAAGCTTTCTTT
. | TRBJ2-3 | TRBV19 | . | CASSFGSGFGDTQYF | TGTGCCAGTAGCTTCGGGTCCGGGTTCGGCGATACGCAGTATTTT
. | TRBJ2-3 | TRBV2 | . | CASTLRGLTDTQYF | TGTGCCAGCACCCTGCGGGGACTCACAGATACGCAGTATTTT
. | TRBJ2-7 | TRBV6-1 | TRBD1 | CAPGTGSYEQYF | TGTGCCCCCGGGACAGGCTCCTACGAGCAGTACTTC
. | TRBJ2-3 | TRBV10-1 | . | CASGTSTSTDTQYF | TGCGCCAGCGGGACTTCCACGAGCACAGATACGCAGTATTTT
. | TRBJ2-7 | TRBV10-3 | TRBD2 | CAISAGIIAGNYEQYF | TGTGCCATCAGTGCTGGGATAATAGCGGGGAACTACGAGCAGTACTTC
. | TRBJ2-5 | TRBV11-2 | TRBD1 | CASSLGQGQGSETQYF | TGTGCCAGCAGCTTAGGGCAAGGACAGGGTTCAGAGACCCAGTACTTC
. | TRBJ1-6 | TRBV30 | TRBD1 | CASIPGTGLGPSSYNSPLHF | TGTGCCTCCATTCCCGGGACAGGGTTGGGGCCTAGCTCCTATAATTCACCCCTCCACTTT
. | TRBJ2-5 | TRBV18 | TRBD2 | CASSPLGGSGETQYF | TGTGCCAGCTCACCACTTGGCGGGAGCGGAGAGACCCAGTACTTC
. | TRBJ1-2 | TRBV5-4 | TRBD1 | CASSQDRVYGYTF | TGTGCCAGCAGCCAGGACAGGGTGTATGGCTACACCTTC
. | TRBJ1-6 | TRBV6-6 | . | CASREGELDNSPLHF | TGTGCCAGTCGGGAGGGGGAGCTAGATAATTCACCCCTCCACTTT
. | TRBJ2-2 | TRBV7-9 | . | CASSKLGRNTGELFF | TGTGCCAGCTCAAAGCTAGGTCGGAACACCGGGGAGCTGTTTTTT
. | TRBJ1-1 | TRBV6-6 | . | CASSYLGQDNTEAFF | TGTGCCAGCAGTTACCTGGGGCAGGACAACACTGAAGCTTTCTTT
. | TRBJ2-7 | TRBV6-4 | . | CASSDSAGEQGVINEQYF | TGTGCCAGCAGTGACTCGGCGGGGGAACAGGGGGTTATAAACGAGCAGTACTTC
. | TRBJ1-2 | TRBV29-1 | TRBD1 | CSVEPPGQVYYGYTF | TGCAGCGTTGAACCCCCGGGACAGGTATACTATGGCTACACCTTC
. | TRBJ2-3 | TRBV4-1 | TRBD2 | CASSQASGAADTQYF | TGCGCCAGCAGCCAAGCTAGCGGGGCCGCAGATACGCAGTATTTT
. | TRBJ1-3 | TRBV4-1 | . | CASSLTEIMSSGNTIYF | TGCGCCAGCAGCCTGACAGAAATAATGAGCTCTGGAAACACCATATATTTT
. | TRBJ1-2 | TRBV28 | TRBD1 | CAIQGAPGGYTF | TGTGCCATCCAGGGGGCGCCGGGCGGCTACACCTTC
. | TRBJ2-7 | TRBV7-8 | . | CASSLGRAGARSSYEQYF | TGTGCCAGCAGCTTAGGCAGGGCAGGGGCCCGGAGCTCCTACGAGCAGTACTTC
. | TRBJ1-1 | TRBV11-2 | TRBD1 | CASSLRSWTGNTEAFF | TGTGCCAGCAGCTTACGATCGTGGACAGGGAACACTGAAGCTTTCTTT
. | TRBJ2-2 | TRBV5-4 | . | CASSLDRVDTGELFF | TGTGCCAGCAGCTTGGACAGGGTGGACACCGGGGAGCTGTTTTTT
. | TRBJ1-5 | TRBV6-1 | . | CASQGSREFLTQHF | TGTGCCAGCCAAGGAAGCAGGGAGTTCTTGACCCAGCATTTT
. | TRBJ2-3 | TRBV7-2 | . | CASSDRLSTDTQYF | TGTGCCAGCAGCGATAGACTGAGCACAGATACGCAGTATTTT
. | TRBJ2-2 | TRBV5-1 | . | CASSLGRDTGELFF | TGCGCCAGCAGCTTGGGCAGGGACACCGGGGAGCTGTTTTTT
once | TRBJ2-5 | TRBV7-8 | TRBD1 | CASSSAGGTAQYF | TGTGCCAGCAGCAGCGCAGGGGGTACGGCCCAGTACTTC
. | TRBJ1-4 | TRBV18 | . | CASSKGATNEKLFF | TGTGCCAGCTCAAAAGGGGCAACTAATGAAAAACTGTTTTTT
. | TRBJ1-1 | TRBV5-1 | . | CASSLVLREGRDTEAFF | TGCGCCAGCAGCTTGGTACTAAGGGAGGGTAGGGACACTGAAGCTTTCTTT
. | TRBJ2-7 | TRBV4-1 | TRBD1 | CASSHGQGAYEQYF | TGCGCCAGCAGCCATGGACAGGGCGCCTACGAGCAGTACTTC
. | TRBJ1-6 | TRBV28 | . | CASSSREVRSPLHF | TGTGCCAGCAGTTCGCGGGAAGTTCGATCACCCCTCCACTTT
. | TRBJ2-2 | TRBV6-6 | . | CASREGLVYSGELFF | TGTGCCAGCAGGGAGGGGCTAGTTTATTCCGGGGAGCTGTTTTTT
. | TRBJ1-5 | TRBV30 | . | CAWSSGGQPQHF | TGTGCCTGGAGCTCGGGGGGGCAGCCCCAGCATTTT
once | TRBJ2-5 | TRBV19 | . | CASSAPGLTKETQYF | TGTGCCAGTAGTGCCCCCGGACTAACAAAAGAGACCCAGTACTTC
. | TRBJ1-2 | TRBV10-1 | . | CASSESGRDGYTF | TGCGCCAGCAGTGAGTCGGGCCGGGATGGCTACACCTTC
. | TRBJ2-5 | TRBV5-1 | . | CASSLTDGGWETQYF | TGCGCCAGCAGCTTGACAGACGGCGGGTGGGAGACCCAGTACTTC
. | TRBJ1-2 | TRBV5-4 | . | CASSLNGLGFSGYTF | TGTGCCAGCAGCCTCAACGGTCTAGGGTTCTCTGGCTACACCTTC
. | TRBJ2-1 | TRBV28 | TRBD2 | CASRSGLVRNEQFF | TGTGCCAGCAGGTCGGGACTAGTCCGGAATGAGCAGTTCTTC